This T cell receptor (beta chain) was profiled in a study of cytomegalovirus exposure and HLA in healthy donors. The PCR contained 60 Vbeta and 13 Jbeta primers. Using immunoSEQ multiplex PCR, the repertoire was profiled, and TCRdb retains in-frame clones only, with some absent. The data show about 86,000 clones, about 70% seen once. This clone was seen a few times. The sample consisted of PBMCs. The sequence was obtained from a woman aged 45-65 years in good health and CMV-seropositive.

In DNA, the CDR3 is TGTGCCAGTAGTATGACAGGGGCCCAGAACACTGAAGCTTTCTTT. Encoded protein: CASSMTGAQNTEAFF. The gene calls are TRBV19 and TRBJ1-1; TRBD1 aligns across 8 bases. Germline V CDR1 and CDR2: LNHDA, SQIVND (reference sequence). The CDR3 extends over 15 amino acids. V lost 3 bases to trimming and J lost 1 base; unmatched junction nucleotides: 4. The full variable domain, its missing parts supplied by reference TRBV19 and TRBJ1-1, is DGGITQSPKYLFRKEGQNVTLSCEQNLNHDAMYWYRQDPGQGLRLIYYSQIVNDFQKGDIAEGYSVSREKKESFPLTVTSAQKNPTAFYLCASSMTGAQNTEAFFGQGTRLTVV.